Many counts were recorded for the clone carrying this T cell receptor (beta chain). The antigen is unknown. Time point specified: longitudinal time-point 2. The CDR3 is 16 amino acids. V lost 4 bases and J 6 bases, leaving 23 bases between the germline ends. Per germline, CDR1 SGHRS and CDR2 YFSETQ. The authors made cDNA by 5'RACE with 10-nucleotide random UMIs. Each CDR3 protein gets one entry after TCRdb re-called the 5' RACE reads with MiXCR. The sample lists roughly 49,000 distinct CDR3 sequences, 13% occurring once. This record comes from a study of neurological immune-mediated disorders. The study, taken as a whole, reports: No CDR3 amino acid sequences recurred among expanded clones across subjects, suggesting private repertoires in all groups. Falling below healthy controls, multiple sclerosis showed the least TCR clonal expansion, while HTLV-1-associated myelopathy showed the most.

This receptor was obtained from a male donor with HTLV-1-associated myelopathy (HAM/TSP). The chain has TRBV5-1 and TRBJ2-7, with D possibly being TRBD1 (6 bases). Sequencing was performed on PBMCs. The CDR3 DNA follows: TGCGCCAGCAGCCTAGGGACACTAAACCCCCAGGGCGAGCAGTACTTC. It is translated as CASSLGTLNPQGEQYF.